The source of this T cell receptor beta chain is a study of shared clonotypes between healthy human individuals. Measured with immunoSEQ multiplex PCR; TCRdb has only the in-frame clones, and not every one. The sample lists 730,000 or so clones, about two thirds seen once, with approximately 1.8% in the top ten. Study-level results: It was observed that approximately 5% of naive CD4 clonotypes were shared across several donors. Few donors restricted represented genetic and exposure-history diversity.

Germline assignment: CDR1 SGHRS and CDR2 YFSETQ. V was clipped by 3 bases and J by 9 bases, with 14 bases between them. This CDR3 contains 13 residues. In regard to this clone: Its antigen is currently unknown.

The investigators split CD4+ cells into a CD45RA+ naive subset and a CD45RA-negative memory subset. The chain is built from TRBV5-1 and TRBJ2-3; possibly TRBD1 for D (5 bases). The sequencing sample was made of memory CD4+ T cells sorted from blood. This sample's subset: CD45RA-negative fraction. The sequence came from a woman between 25 and 40 years old in good health. CDR3 protein: CASSSQGVWTQYF. The CDR3, as DNA: TGCGCCAGCAGCTCGCAAGGGGTTTGGACGCAGTATTTT.